The T cell receptor beta chain under discussion was sequenced for a study of T cells in Graves' hyperthyroidism and ophthalmopathy. Ophthalmopathy patients all had a Clinical Activity Score of at least 3, a NOSPECS grade of at least 4 and disease under 3 months old. Diagnosis rested on symptoms, serum thyroxine and TRAb, thyroid ultrasound, and orbital computed tomography. RNA transcripts provided the source from which TCR beta CDR3 regions were amplified. HTBI primers were the set used in a first-round RT-PCR of the TCR CDR3. MiXCR, run by TCRdb on the multiplex PCR reads, gives a single entry per CDR3 protein. The repertoire holds under 250,000 distinct CDR3 sequences, with around 25% as singletons. Study findings and constraints: Progression to ophthalmopathy was predicted a median of roughly seven months early.

In the case of this clonotype: Its cognate antigen is unknown.

Material: blood. The receptor comes from a woman between 40 and 50 years old with Graves' ophthalmopathy.

CDR3 loop: CASSLGQAFNQPQHF. The CDR3 DNA reads as TGTGCCAGCAGTTTAGGCCAGGCCTTCAATCAGCCCCAGCATTTT. The chain couples TRBV28 to TRBJ1-5; the D is unclear. This CDR3 is built from 15 residues. The germline gives CDR1 MDHEN, CDR2 SYDVKM. The V gene lost 2 bases and the J gene lost 3 bases, with 11 bases spanning the gap.